The sequence of this T cell receptor beta chain was determined in a study of OX40 agonist ivuxolimab in advanced cancers. The wider study: A male proportion of about 84% was recorded, with mean age about 62 years and range about 23 to 90.

Clones were sequenced by immunoSEQ multiplex PCR, and TCRdb holds only the in-frame ones, with some missing. The sample contains 9,500 to 11,000 clones, approximately 89% of which appear only once. If patients had autoimmune disease history or systemic immunosuppression, they were excluded. J lost 1 base, V lost 1 base, and 4 bases had no gene match. The germline V gene encodes CDR1 LNHDA and CDR2 SQIVND (reference sequence). CDR3 length equals 16 residues. Sequencing was performed on CD4+ or CD8+ T cells sorted from blood, taken in a trial of the OX40 agonist ivuxolimab. The chain employs TRBV19 and TRBJ2-1, with 7 nucleotides matching TRBD2. The TCR comes from an adult with an advanced solid tumor such as melanoma, head and neck, liver or kidney cancer. CDR3 nucleotides: TGTGCCAGTAGTATAGTAGGCGGGAGTTCCTACAATGAGCAGTTCTTC. As protein: CASSIVGGSSYNEQFF.